These 28 T cell receptor beta chains were sequenced from one sample in a study of lymphopenia after photon versus proton radiotherapy. The protocol was immunoSEQ multiplex PCR, while the TCRdb copy is restricted to in-frame clones and leaves out a portion. The sample shows 60,000 to 75,000 clones, roughly 87% of them seen only once. The sample consisted of peripheral blood, taken from a patient treated with proton-based radiotherapy. The source of these receptors is a man older than 75 with esophageal cancer.

Remarks on this clone: A much larger clonotype is one base distant, so this may be a read error. The genes are TRBV7-3 and TRBJ2-7; 12 bases line up with TRBD1. Germline CDR1 and CDR2: SGHTA and FQGTGA. The CDR3 consists of 16 residues. Losses at the gene ends were 5 bases for V and 5 bases for J; bases not matched to a gene: 10. CDR3 residues: CASSLGTGGERDEQYF. The DNA of the CDR3 is TGTGCCAGCAGCCTCGGGACAGGGGGCGAAAGGGACGAGCAGTACTTC. Drawing the rest from reference TRBV7-3 and TRBJ2-7, the complete variable domain is GAGVSQTPSNKVTEKGKYVELRCDPISGHTALYWYRQSLGQGPEFLIYFQGTGAADDSGLPNDRFFAVRPEGSVSTLKIQRTERGDSAVYLCASSLGTGGERDEQYFGPGTRLTVT.

The rearrangement joins TRBV5-1 to TRBJ1-4, with 7 nucleotides matching TRBD1. The CDR3 is made up of 14 amino acids. The germline gives CDR1 SGHRS, CDR2 YFSETQ. The V and J ends lost 1 base and 4 bases, in that order; junction bases with no gene match: 1. The CDR3 loop reads CASSLPGGNEKLFF. CDR3 in DNA: TGCGCCAGCAGCTTGCCAGGGGGTAATGAAAAACTGTTTTTT.

This clone appeared a few times. The V call is TRBV12-5, the J call TRBJ2-3; no reliable D call. The germline V and J ends were trimmed by 0 bases and 10 bases, with 8 bases remaining between them. This CDR3 has 12 amino acids. The V gene's germline CDR1 is LGHNT and CDR2 FRNRAP. The CDR3 sequence is CASGLVRNAQYF. The CDR3 coding sequence is TGTGCTAGTGGTTTGGTACGGAATGCGCAGTATTTT.

V and J are TRBV7-2 and TRBJ2-1, with 15 positions matching TRBD2. The CDR3 has 16 amino acids. The V segment lost 6 bases and the J segment 7 bases; nucleotides outside the gene matches: 7. The germline V gene has CDR1 SGHTA and CDR2 FQGNSA. The CDR3 nucleotides are TGTGCCAGCAGTCGAACCGGGACTAGCGGGAGGAATGAGCAGTTCTTC. This encodes CASSRTGTSGRNEQFF.

The V and J genes are TRBV19 and TRBJ1-4, with D tentatively TRBD1 (5 bases). The CDR3 length is 10 residues. Trimming removed 10 bases from V and 7 bases from J, with 7 bases in between. The germline CDR1 and CDR2 sequences are LNHDA and SQIVND (reference sequence). The CDR3 DNA reads as TGTGCCACAAGGGGTGAAAAACTGTTTTTT. It encodes CATRGEKLFF.

V and J are TRBV2 and TRBJ1-2; 8 nucleotides line up with TRBD1. Trimming cost V 3 bases and J 5 bases; bases outside gene matches: 5. Germline V gene sequence: CDR1 SNHLY, CDR2 FYNNEI. This CDR3 is built from 14 residues. The CDR3: CASSENRGMYGYTF. CDR3 nucleotide sequence: TGTGCCAGCAGTGAGAACAGGGGGATGTATGGCTACACCTTC.

This chain connects TRBV6-6 to TRBJ1-1, with a tentative D call TRBD1 (6 bases). The length of the CDR3 is 11 residues. CDR1 is MNHNY, CDR2 SVGAGI, per germline (reference sequence). The V gene lost 7 bases and the J gene lost 11 bases, with 14 bases spanning the gap. The CDR3 DNA reads as TGTGCCAGCATGACAGGTCGCAGGGCTTTCTTT. It translates to CASMTGRRAFF.

The J gene is TRBJ1-5, the V gene TRBV11-3, with D uncertain. In germline, CDR1 is SGHNT, CDR2 YENEEA. There are 16 residues in the CDR3. V was shortened by 3 bases and J by 2 bases, with 14 bases between the two germline ends. CDR3 bases: TGTGCCAGCAGCTTTGACGGTGACACCCGCAATCAGCCCCAGCATTTT. Amino acid sequence: CASSFDGDTRNQPQHF.

The chain recombines TRBV7-2 with TRBJ2-2; D is undetermined. The CDR3 spans 14 residues. Germline CDR1 and CDR2: SGHTA and FQGNSA. V dropped 6 bases and J dropped 7 bases, with 15 bases sitting between them. The CDR3 loop reads CASRLDTSSGELFF. CDR3 sequence (DNA): TGTGCCAGCAGGTTGGATACATCGAGCGGGGAGCTGTTTTTT.

In DNA, the CDR3 is TGTGCCAGCAGTGAGCGAGGATCAGGGGAGAACTATGGCTACACCTTC. It encodes CASSERGSGENYGYTF. The chain uses TRBV2 and TRBJ1-2, with D tentatively TRBD1 (6 bases). This CDR3 comprises 16 residues. With 3 bases removed from V and 2 bases from J, the gap between germline ends came to 16 bases. Germline CDR1 and CDR2: SNHLY and FYNNEI. Full variable domain (missing parts from reference TRBV2 and TRBJ1-2): EPEVTQTPSHQVTQMGQEVILRCVPISNHLYFYWYRQILGQKVEFLVSFYNNEISEKSEIFDDQFSVERPDGSNFTLKIRSTKLEDSAMYFCASSERGSGENYGYTFGSGTRLTVV.

The chain combines TRBV5-1 with TRBJ2-1; 7 bases match TRBD1. The CDR3 has 15 amino acids. CDR1 SGHRS and CDR2 YFSETQ come from the germline V gene. J was trimmed by 6 bases and V by 0 bases; bases with no gene match: 6. The CDR3 DNA sequence: TGCGCCAGCAGCTTGGATCACGCAGGGGGCAATGAGCAGTTCTTC. Translation: CASSLDHAGGNEQFF.

V is TRBV10-3 and J is TRBJ2-5; 8 positions agree with TRBD1. The J call may be in error: the DNA end matches TRBJ2-7 better. Germline CDR1 is ENHRY and CDR2 is SYGVKD. The CDR3 covers 12 residues. The CDR3 bases are TGTGCCATCGGGACACAGGGGGGCGAGCAGTACTTC. It is translated as CAIGTQGGEQYF.

V usage is TRBV5-4 and J usage is TRBJ2-3, with D perhaps TRBD2 (6 bases). This CDR3 has 16 residues. The V end was cut by 7 bases, the J end by 1 base, with 19 bases between. Germline CDR1 and CDR2: SGHNT and YYREEE (reference sequence). The CDR3 region is CASHPPGGGGTDTQYF. CDR3 DNA: TGTGCCAGCCACCCACCTGGGGGAGGTGGCACAGATACGCAGTATTTT.

The V gene is TRBV7-9, the J gene TRBJ2-3; 10 bases match TRBD2. This CDR3 has 15 residues. V was pared by 4 bases and J by 3 bases, with 4 bases of the junction left unmatched. Germline lookup yields CDR1 SEHNR and CDR2 FQNEAQ (reference sequence). CDR3 sequence: CASSYRTSGTDTQYF. CDR3 DNA sequence: TGTGCCAGCAGCTATCGGACTAGCGGAACAGATACGCAGTATTTT.

V usage is TRBV9 and J usage is TRBJ1-6, with D maybe TRBD1 (6 bases). Per the germline V gene, CDR1 is SGDLS and CDR2 is YYNGEE. The CDR3 loop spans 14 amino acids. Trimming shortened V by 0 bases and J by 8 bases, and 9 bases separated the two germline ends. The CDR3 nucleotides are TGTGCCAGCAGCGTAGTTCCAGGGGATTCACCCCTCCACTTT. Residues: CASSVVPGDSPLHF.

The chain uses TRBV7-3 and TRBJ2-6, with D perhaps matching TRBD1 (5 bases). The CDR3 has 19 amino acids. Trimming shortened V by 1 base and J by 1 base, and 17 bases separated the two germline ends. The V gene's germline CDR1 is SGHTA and CDR2 FQGTGA. CDR3 DNA: TGTGCCAGCAGCTTAATTTCTAGGTCAGGGAAATCTGGGGCCAACGTCCTGACTTTC. This gives the protein CASSLISRSGKSGANVLTF.

As concerns this clone: Sequence at one end of the junction differs from germline and may be a read error. The gene calls are TRBV11-2 and TRBJ2-5, with 12 bases fitting TRBD2. The CDR3 length is 17 residues. CDR1 is SGHAT and CDR2 is FQNNGV in the germline V gene. DNA for the CDR3: TGTGCCAGCAGCTTAGACCTCGGGACTAGCGGGCAAGGGACCCAGTACTTC. Its translation is CASSLDLGTSGQGTQYF. The whole variable domain, remainder taken from reference TRBV11-2 and TRBJ2-5, is EAGVAQSPRYKIIEKRQSVAFWCNPISGHATLYWYQQILGQGPKLLIQFQNNGVVDDSQLPKDRFSAERLKGVDSTLKIQPAKLEDSAVYLCASSLDLGTSGQGTQYFGPGTRLLVL.

V and J are TRBV14 and TRBJ1-1; TRBD1 might be the D (5 bases). CDR1 SGHDN and CDR2 FVKESK come from the germline V gene. V lost 5 bases, J lost 7 bases, and 14 bases lay in between. CDR3 length: 13 residues. The CDR3 region has the DNA TGTGCCAGCAGCACCGACTACAGGTTTGAAGCTTTCTTT. This codes for CASSTDYRFEAFF.

This clone has just one count. The CDR3 sequence: CASSFSGLSTDTQYF. In DNA, the CDR3 is TGCGCCAGCAGCTTTAGCGGCCTTAGCACAGATACGCAGTATTTT. J is TRBJ2-3 and V is TRBV5-1; maybe TRBD2 (6 bases). V shed 2 bases and J shed 0 bases, with 10 bases lying between them. Per the germline V gene, CDR1 is SGHRS and CDR2 is YFSETQ. This CDR3 spans 15 amino acids.

The gene calls are TRBV7-9 and TRBJ2-1; D is uncertain. The V end lost 5 bases, the J end lost 4 bases, and 6 bases lay between the germline ends. CDR3 size: 12 residues. Germline V gene sequence: CDR1 SEHNR, CDR2 FQNEAQ (reference sequence). The CDR3 DNA follows: TGTGCCAGCAGCGCAGAGTACAATGAGCAGTTCTTC. Protein: CASSAEYNEQFF.

The table lists this clone with a count of one. The chain links TRBV5-1 to TRBJ2-3; D unclear. The CDR3 is 14 amino acids. V was shortened by 0 bases and J by 2 bases, with 7 bases between the two germline ends. Germline loops: CDR1 SGHRS, CDR2 YFSETQ. CDR3 coding DNA: TGCGCCAGCAGCTTGGGTACCTACACAGATACGCAGTATTTT. The encoded protein is CASSLGTYTDTQYF.

CDR3 sequence (DNA): TGTGCCTGGAGTCGTAGCGGCCAAGAGACCCAGTACTTC. It specifies CAWSRSGQETQYF. The chain links TRBV30 to TRBJ2-5; possibly TRBD2 for D (6 bases). CDR1 GTSNPN and CDR2 SVGIG come from the germline V gene (reference sequence). This CDR3 spans 13 amino acids. The V end lost 2 bases, the J end lost 1 base, and 8 bases lay between the germline ends.

The chain is built from TRBV5-1 and TRBJ2-3; 8 bases are a match to TRBD1. The CDR3 consists of 15 residues. CDR1 and CDR2 from the germline V gene are SGHRS and YFSETQ. V lost 2 bases to trimming and J lost 2 bases; unmatched junction nucleotides: 4. In DNA, the CDR3 is TGCGCCAGCAGCTTTGGGCAGGGGGCCACAGATACGCAGTATTTT. Encoded protein: CASSFGQGATDTQYF.

This clone has just one count. The chain links TRBV10-3 to TRBJ2-7, with D maybe TRBD1 (5 bases). The germline V and J ends were trimmed by 6 bases and 2 bases, with 14 bases remaining between them. The CDR3 sequence is 14 residues long. The germline gives CDR1 ENHRY, CDR2 SYGVKD. CDR3 amino acids: CAIRMTVSPYEQYF. DNA of the CDR3: TGTGCCATCAGGATGACAGTGTCCCCCTACGAGCAGTACTTC.

The chain carries TRBV5-8 and TRBJ2-7, with D uncertain. Deletions cut 4 bases from V and 2 bases from J, with 10 bases between. This CDR3 has 13 amino acids. Germline values: CDR1 SGHTS, CDR2 YDEGEE. In DNA, the CDR3 is TGTGCCAGCAGCAACTTAGGACCCTACGAGCAGTACTTC. Translation gives CASSNLGPYEQYF.

The rearrangement links TRBV9 to TRBJ2-7, with D uncertain. With 0 bases removed from V and 3 bases from J, the gap between germline ends came to 7 bases. The germline V gene has CDR1 SGDLS and CDR2 YYNGEE. This CDR3 has 13 residues. CDR3 in DNA: TGTGCCAGCAGCGTAGACCCGAGCTACGAGCAGTACTTC. It is translated as CASSVDPSYEQYF.

The chain recombines TRBV2 with TRBJ1-1; D not resolved. CDR3 length equals 13 residues. The V end was cut by 6 bases, the J end by 11 bases, with 19 bases between. The germline V gene has CDR1 SNHLY and CDR2 FYNNEI. CDR3: CASRETREGTAFF. The CDR3 region has the DNA TGTGCCAGCAGGGAAACGAGGGAGGGAACGGCTTTCTTT.

This chain links TRBV5-5 with TRBJ1-1; no clear D gene. The CDR3 consists of 13 residues. Germline V lookup: CDR1 SGHKS, CDR2 YYEKEE (reference sequence). Deletions cut 4 bases from V and 4 bases from J, with 11 bases between. This CDR3 reads CASSLLGSTEAFF. CDR3 bases: TGTGCCAGCAGCCTACTAGGGAGCACTGAAGCTTTCTTT.